A single sample is the source of the 20 T cell receptor beta chains below, sequenced in a study of shared clonotypes between healthy human individuals. Generated by immunoSEQ multiplex PCR, the TCRdb table keeps only in-frame clones and is missing some. The sample consists of 2 million to 2.5 million clones, approximately 95% of them appearing once. The sample was naive CD4+ T cells from PBMCs. Subset reported: CD45RA+ positively selected. These receptors were obtained from a man between 18 and 35 years old in good health. Some clones in this sample may be carry-over from other donors' samples.

CDR3 bases: TGTGCCAGCAGCCGAGATGTAGGGACTAGCGGGAGGGCCGGCACAGATACGCAGTATTTT. Its translation: CASSRDVGTSGRAGTDTQYF. V is TRBV28 and J is TRBJ2-3; TRBD2 aligns across 16 bases. Germline CDR1 reads MDHEN; CDR2 reads SYDVKM. This CDR3 has 20 residues. Trimming removed 6 bases from V and 1 base from J; junction bases left unmatched: 13.

The chain combines TRBV28 with TRBJ2-1; maybe TRBD1 (6 bases). The germline V gene has CDR1 MDHEN and CDR2 SYDVKM. Deletions cut 8 bases from V and 4 bases from J, with 18 bases between. This CDR3 is 15 amino acids long. CDR3: CASFQRGTGYNEQFF. The CDR3 DNA is TGTGCCAGCTTTCAAAGGGGGACGGGGTACAATGAGCAGTTCTTC.

This chain uses TRBV28 with TRBJ2-4; possibly TRBD2 for D (6 bases). With 5 bases removed from V and 4 bases from J, the gap between germline ends came to 15 bases. Germline CDR1 is MDHEN and CDR2 is SYDVKM. The length of the CDR3 is 15 residues. The CDR3 DNA sequence: TGTGCCAGCAGTCCGTCTGGTAGCGGTAAAAACATTCAGTACTTC. As protein: CASSPSGSGKNIQYF.

The J gene is TRBJ2-3, the V gene TRBV7-3; D uncertain. Germline V lookup: CDR1 SGHTA, CDR2 FQGTGA. The CDR3 totals 13 residues. Trimming removed 5 bases from V and 0 bases from J, with 6 bases in between. The CDR3 DNA reads TGTGCCAGCAGCGCAACCAGCACAGATACGCAGTATTTT. It is translated as CASSATSTDTQYF.

V usage is TRBV28 and J usage is TRBJ1-2; a weak D match, TRBD1 (5 bases). Germline V gene sequence: CDR1 MDHEN, CDR2 SYDVKM. V was shortened by 1 base and J by 8 bases, with 11 bases between the two germline ends. The CDR3 totals 13 residues. The CDR3 sequence: CASSLFQGGGYTF. CDR3 nucleotide sequence: TGTGCCAGCAGTTTATTCCAGGGAGGCGGCTACACCTTC.

This clone was found once. The rearrangement uses TRBV27 and TRBJ2-3; TRBD1 or TRBD2 may be the D gene (6 bases each). The CDR3 loop spans 16 amino acids. The V and J ends lost 3 bases and 6 bases respectively, with 19 bases between them. Germline values: CDR1 MNHEY, CDR2 SMNVEV (reference sequence). The CDR3 loop is CASSFIAAERGDTQYF. The CDR3 region has the DNA TGTGCCAGCAGTTTCATAGCGGCAGAGAGGGGGGATACGCAGTATTTT.

The chain is built from TRBV5-4 and TRBJ2-1; 9 nucleotides agree with TRBD1. Germline V CDR1 and CDR2: SGHNT, YYREEE (reference sequence). This CDR3 spans 15 amino acids. V lost 3 bases, J lost 6 bases, and 7 bases stayed unmatched. This CDR3 reads CASSSGQGIGNEQFF. CDR3 bases: TGTGCCAGCAGCTCGGGACAGGGTATTGGCAATGAGCAGTTCTTC.

This chain connects TRBV5-1 to TRBJ1-3; the D is unclear. Germline CDR1 and CDR2: SGHRS and YFSETQ. Trimming took off 0 bases at V and 0 bases at J, with 10 bases between the two ends. The CDR3 is 16 amino acids. DNA of the CDR3: TGCGCCAGCAGCTTGGCCGATAGGGCCTCTGGAAACACCATATATTTT. It encodes CASSLADRASGNTIYF.

The chain couples TRBV11-3 to TRBJ1-5; 9 positions match TRBD1. Germline V gene lookup returns CDR1 SGHNT and CDR2 YENEEA. The CDR3 is 18 residues long. The V segment lost 6 bases and the J segment 1 base; nucleotides outside the gene matches: 13. As DNA, the CDR3 is TGTGCCAGCAGGAAGGGGGCCTGGACAGGGGCAAGCAATCAGCCCCAGCATTTT. As protein: CASRKGAWTGASNQPQHF. The entire variable domain, with the rest obtained from reference TRBV11-3 and TRBJ1-5, is as follows: EAGVVQSPRYKIIEKKQPVAFWCNPISGHNTLYWYLQNLGQGPELLIRYENEEAVDDSQLPKDRFSAERLKGVDSTLKIQPAELGDSAVYLCASRKGAWTGASNQPQHFGDGTRLSIL.

CDR3 DNA: TGCGCCAGCAGCCAAGTTTATGCTGGCGGGGCTAACTATGGCTACACCTTC. Residues: CASSQVYAGGANYGYTF. V and J are TRBV4-3 and TRBJ1-2; no clear D. V was pared by 1 base and J by 0 bases, with 15 bases between. Germline V gives CDR1 LGHNA, CDR2 YSLEER. The CDR3 contains 17 residues.

The chain joins TRBV7-2 to TRBJ1-4; D not resolved. Germline CDR1 is SGHTA and CDR2 is FQGNSA. V lost 2 bases and J lost 5, with 12 bases in between. The CDR3 contains 15 residues. The CDR3: CASSLLQYRNEKLFF. The CDR3, as DNA: TGTGCCAGCAGCTTACTACAGTACCGGAATGAAAAACTGTTTTTT.

A note on this clone: Other DNA variants within this sample encode the same CDR3. V gene TRBV12-5 combines with J gene TRBJ2-3; D is unclear. The germline CDR1 and CDR2 sequences are LGHNT and FRNRAP. V gave up 0 bases and J gave up 5 bases, with 6 bases separating them. The CDR3 spans 13 residues. In DNA, the CDR3 is TGTGCTAGTGGTTTGGTAGGTGGAGATACGCAGTATTTT. It codes for CASGLVGGDTQYF.

The chain recombines TRBV5-1 with TRBJ1-3; D unresolved. CDR3 length: 14 amino acids. With 2 bases removed from V and 4 bases from J, the gap between germline ends came to 10 bases. Germline lookup yields CDR1 SGHRS and CDR2 YFSETQ. CDR3 protein: CASSFGNWGNTIYF. CDR3 nucleotide sequence: TGCGCCAGCAGCTTCGGAAATTGGGGAAACACCATATATTTT.

The CDR3 DNA follows: TGTGCCAGCCTAAAGATACCCCCGGGGAATGAGCAGTTCTTC. Protein: CASLKIPPGNEQFF. The gene calls are TRBV27 and TRBJ2-1, with D possibly TRBD2 on 5 matching bases. Between the trimmed V and J ends, which lost 8 bases and 7 bases, there was a span of 18 bases. Per the germline V gene, CDR1 is MNHEY and CDR2 is SMNVEV (reference sequence). This CDR3 region has 14 residues.

This chain links TRBV11-1 with TRBJ2-7, with 13 positions matching TRBD2. V lost 3 bases to trimming and J lost 3 bases; unmatched junction nucleotides: 5. The CDR3 runs to 16 residues. CDR1 and CDR2 from the germline V gene are SGHAT and FQDESV (reference sequence). The DNA for the CDR3 is TGTGCCAGCAGCTTCCGACTAGCGGGAGGTTTCTACGAGCAGTACTTC. It specifies CASSFRLAGGFYEQYF.

This chain uses TRBV5-4 with TRBJ1-2; D unresolved. The CDR3 has 14 amino acids. CDR1 is SGHNT and CDR2 is YYREEE in the germline V gene (reference sequence). V lost 0 bases, J lost 8 bases, and 14 bases lay in between. The CDR3 loop is CASSLETSSGGYTF. CDR3 in DNA: TGTGCCAGCAGCTTGGAGACCTCGAGTGGGGGCTACACCTTC.

The rearrangement links TRBV18 to TRBJ1-1, with no clear D. Trimming cost V 6 bases and J 0 bases, with 14 bases left between them. The CDR3 covers 15 residues. CDR1 is KGHSH, CDR2 LQKENI, per germline. CDR3 protein: CASSERRQMNTEAFF. DNA for the CDR3: TGTGCCAGCTCGGAACGCAGGCAGATGAACACTGAAGCTTTCTTT.

This clone has only one observation. This chain connects TRBV7-6 to TRBJ2-7; D assignment may be TRBD1 or TRBD2 (6 bases each). Trimming cost V 1 base and J 2 bases, with 12 bases left between them. The CDR3 runs 15 residues. The germline V gene has CDR1 SGHVS and CDR2 FNYEAQ. CDR3 amino acids: CASSLGGAEPYEQYF. CDR3 bases: TGTGCCAGCAGCTTAGGGGGGGCAGAACCCTACGAGCAGTACTTC.

This clone has a single count. This chain links TRBV25-1 with TRBJ1-3; maybe TRBD1 (5 bases). Germline CDR1 is MGHDK and CDR2 is SYGVNS. V lost 4 bases and J 6 bases, leaving 7 bases between the germline ends. The length of the CDR3 is 12 residues. Here the CDR3 reads CASSAGTNTIYF. In DNA, the CDR3 is TGTGCCAGCAGTGCAGGGACAAACACCATATATTTT.

This chain links TRBV7-2 with TRBJ2-5; maybe TRBD2 (5 bases). The CDR3 covers 16 residues. CDR1 and CDR2 from the germline V gene are SGHTA and FQGNSA. The germline V and J ends were trimmed by 3 bases and 1 base, with 15 bases remaining between them. CDR3 protein: CASSFSFGGLQETQYF. The CDR3 DNA is TGTGCCAGCAGCTTTTCGTTCGGAGGCCTCCAAGAGACCCAGTACTTC.